This paragraph covers one T cell receptor beta chain sequence. TCRdb passed the RT-PCR reads through MiXCR, listing each CDR3 protein once. Of 150,000 to 200,000 distinct CDR3 sequences listed, approximately 12% were seen once; the top ten hold 25% to 30%. This sample is part of a study of response to subunit inactivated influenza vaccine. Germline lookup yields CDR1 MDHEN and CDR2 SYDVKM. V shed 2 bases, J shed 8 bases, and the junction held 6 bases outside the gene matches. This CDR3 region has 15 residues. This same sample was also part of a study on T cells expressing NK-cell markers. Per that study: Generation of TCR beta cDNA was performed by 5'RACE template switching incorporating UMIs. According to the study, TCR beta repertoires originated from sorted CD3+CD56+NKG2C+, CD3+CD56+NKG2C- and CD3+CD56-NKG2C+ T cells. Similarly, these clonotypes led the CD3+CD56-NKG2C+ fraction as well in a few donors.

The receptor was derived from a man aged 45-65 years who received an inactivated influenza vaccine. The rearrangement joins TRBV28 to TRBJ2-1, with TRBD1 matching over 10 bases. The specimen was CD8+ T cells sorted from PBMCs, collected 11 to 12 days after vaccination. The CDR3 sequence: CASSLGDRGRDEQFF. In DNA, the CDR3 is TGTGCCAGCAGTTTAGGGGACAGGGGTAGGGATGAGCAGTTCTTC.